Listed below are T cell receptor beta chains from one sample, sequenced in a study of T cells in Graves' hyperthyroidism and ophthalmopathy. TCRdb recomputed calls from the multiplex PCR reads with MiXCR, one row per CDR3 protein. The sample yields 300,000 to 350,000 distinct CDR3 sequences, 16% seen once. Sequencing used blood. These receptors were collected from a man aged 30 to 39 with Graves' hyperthyroidism. CDR3s leave out the opening cysteine and the closing phenylalanine or tryptophan.

j_gene	v_gene	CDR3aa
TRBJ2-7	TRBV20-1	SARDEASGRAHEQY
TRBJ2-7	TRBV5-1	ASSLSASVPYEQY
TRBJ2-3	TRBV11-2	ASSFVREGAASTDTQY
TRBJ2-7	TRBV2	ASSELRTSVYEQY
TRBJ2-7	TRBV29-1	SVTRTAAYEQY
TRBJ2-3	TRBV5-6	ASSFWGGRTYTDTQY
TRBJ2-3	TRBV29-1	SVEGGGLADTQY
TRBJ2-3	TRBV7-9	ASSLVGGNPDTQY
TRBJ1-6	TRBV2	ASSDKGTAGGSPLH
TRBJ1-1	TRBV28	ASSLSLGTEAF
TRBJ1-2	TRBV29-1	SGGQSNYGYT
TRBJ1-2	TRBV20-1	SARSTVDDGYT
TRBJ2-5	TRBV28	ASSFRERTQY
TRBJ2-3	TRBV28	ASSRYDTQY
TRBJ2-2	TRBV12-3/TRBV12-4	ASRKLGDTGELF
TRBJ1-2	TRBV30	AWGTPGDGYT
TRBJ2-1	TRBV18	ASSPGAQYNEQF
TRBJ2-7	TRBV27	ASSFLYSEQY
TRBJ2-5	TRBV29-1	SGRAYQEETQY
TRBJ1-4	TRBV5-6	ASVLQQGATKKLF
TRBJ1-1	TRBV15	ATSSSGAGTDVF
TRBJ1-1	TRBV5-6	ASSFYRGWNTEAF
TRBJ1-1	TRBV19	ASNNGNGGGGTEAF
TRBJ1-2	TRBV7-9	ASNPVLGPGGDGYT
TRBJ2-5	TRBV6-2/TRBV6-3	ASTPGTSSGTQY
TRBJ2-5	TRBV18	ASSPPQQGIEGTQY
TRBJ1-4	TRBV19	ASSIRGQGSEKLF
TRBJ1-1	TRBV5-5	ASSLAQGLNTEAF
TRBJ2-7	TRBV5-4	ASSLEAGLSYEQY